The 30 T cell receptor beta chains in this list originate from one sample, sequenced in a study of cytomegalovirus exposure and HLA in healthy donors. Clones were sequenced by immunoSEQ multiplex PCR, and TCRdb holds only the in-frame ones, with some missing. The sample shows fewer than 100,000 clones, nearly 95% of them seen only once. Sequences were obtained from PBMCs. The receptors were gathered from a woman in her late teens or twenties in good health and CMV-seronegative.

This chain links TRBV7-2 with TRBJ2-7; no clear D gene. Germline V gene lookup returns CDR1 SGHTA and CDR2 FQGNSA. The CDR3 is 14 residues long. With 5 bases removed from V and 2 bases from J, the gap between germline ends came to 13 bases. CDR3 sequence (DNA): TGTGCCAGCAGCCCTACTCAGGAAACCTACGAGCAGTACTTC. This codes for CASSPTQETYEQYF.

This clone was observed a single time. The V call is TRBV5-1, the J call TRBJ1-1; maybe TRBD1 (6 bases). From germline, CDR1 is SGHRS and CDR2 YFSETQ. Trimming left V 4 bases short and J 0 bases short, with 10 bases between. The CDR3 extends over 14 amino acids. The CDR3 protein is CASSKGQLNTEAFF. The CDR3 nucleotides are TGCGCCAGCAGCAAAGGACAGTTGAACACTGAAGCTTTCTTT.

This clone was observed once. The CDR3 bases are TGTGCCAGCAGTGGGGCGAAAGGGGCACACTATGGCTACACCTTC. Its translation: CASSGAKGAHYGYTF. The rearrangement uses TRBV6-5 and TRBJ1-2, with a tentative D call TRBD1 (5 bases). Between the trimmed V and J ends, which lost 5 bases and 3 bases, there was a span of 16 bases. The CDR3 runs to 15 residues. Germline V gene lookup returns CDR1 MNHEY and CDR2 SVGAGI.

The V gene is TRBV7-9, the J gene TRBJ2-1; TRBD1 is a possible D gene (6 bases). The CDR3 loop spans 14 amino acids. CDR1 and CDR2 (germline): SEHNR, FQNEAQ (reference sequence). V was shortened by 2 bases and J by 1 base, with 6 bases between the two germline ends. CDR3 sequence (DNA): TGTGCCAGCAGCTTACAGGGGTCCTACAATGAGCAGTTCTTC. Translation gives CASSLQGSYNEQFF.

This sequence joins TRBV2 and TRBJ1-1; no clear D gene. The length of the CDR3 is 12 residues. Deletions cut 2 bases from V and 8 bases from J, with 9 bases between. Germline-derived CDR1 and CDR2 are SNHLY and FYNNEI. The chain's CDR3 is CASSESGGEAFF. In DNA, the CDR3 is TGTGCCAGCAGTGAAAGTGGAGGGGAAGCTTTCTTT. Supplemented by reference TRBV2 and TRBJ1-1, the full variable domain reads EPEVTQTPSHQVTQMGQEVILRCVPISNHLYFYWYRQILGQKVEFLVSFYNNEISEKSEIFDDQFSVERPDGSNFTLKIRSTKLEDSAMYFCASSESGGEAFFGQGTRLTVV.

This chain joins TRBV30 and TRBJ2-5; 9 bases align to TRBD2. Losses at the gene ends were 4 bases for V and 5 bases for J; bases not matched to a gene: 14. In germline, CDR1 is GTSNPN, CDR2 SVGIG (reference sequence). CDR3 length: 16 amino acids. The CDR3 bases are TGTGCCTGGAATGGGGCTAGCGGGAACCGTTGGGAGACCCAGTACTTC. Translated: CAWNGASGNRWETQYF.

The chain carries TRBV7-9 and TRBJ2-5, with 7 bases identical to TRBD2. CDR1 and CDR2 (germline): SEHNR, FQNEAQ (reference sequence). Trimming took 5 bases from V and 5 from J; bases not matched to a gene: 20. This CDR3 spans 18 amino acids. CDR3 in DNA: TGTGCCAGCAGCCCGCGCGTGGGCGGGAGAGGAGCCCAGGAGACCCAGTACTTC. It translates to CASSPRVGGRGAQETQYF.

The chain couples TRBV30 to TRBJ2-1; 9 bases map to TRBD1. This CDR3 spans 13 amino acids. Germline V gene data show CDR1 as GTSNPN and CDR2 as SVGIG (reference sequence). V trimming: 8 bases; J trimming: 8 bases; junction bases outside the gene matches: 10. This CDR3 reads CAADGTGRHEQFF. The CDR3 DNA is TGTGCCGCTGACGGGACAGGGCGCCATGAGCAGTTCTTC.

The chain couples TRBV10-1 to TRBJ1-2, with a weak D call TRBD1 (5 bases). The CDR3 runs 13 residues. Trimming took off 4 bases at V and 2 bases at J, with 8 bases between the two ends. Germline CDR1 and CDR2: WNHNN and SYGVQD (reference sequence). CDR3 sequence: CASSADRNYGYTF. CDR3 in DNA: TGCGCCAGCAGTGCCGACAGAAACTATGGCTACACCTTC.

The rearrangement uses TRBV4-1 and TRBJ2-5; tentative D call: TRBD2 (7 bases). Germline CDR1 MGHRA, CDR2 YSYEKL. This CDR3 is built from 14 residues. The V gene lost 0 bases and the J gene lost 5 bases, with 10 bases spanning the gap. CDR3 region: CASSQDRGAETQYF. Written as DNA, the CDR3 is TGCGCCAGCAGCCAAGACCGGGGGGCTGAGACCCAGTACTTC.

Only one count was recorded for this clone. The rearrangement uses TRBV4-1 and TRBJ1-1; D gene ambiguous. Germline CDR1 and CDR2: MGHRA and YSYEKL. This CDR3 has 13 residues. V lost 8 bases to trimming and J lost 5 bases, with 15 bases between them. The CDR3 loop is CASREDSGTEAFF. The CDR3 region has the DNA TGCGCCAGCCGCGAGGACTCAGGAACTGAAGCTTTCTTT.

The chain couples TRBV7-2 to TRBJ2-2; 7 positions match TRBD1. Germline assignment: CDR1 SGHTA and CDR2 FQGNSA. The junction had 2 bases not matched to a gene; V was cut back by 3 bases and J by 1 base. This CDR3 region has 15 residues. The CDR3 bases are TGTGCCAGCAGCTTGGACAGGAGGAACACCGGGGAGCTGTTTTTT. Encoded protein: CASSLDRRNTGELFF.

The genes are TRBV2 and TRBJ2-1; perhaps TRBD1 as D (5 bases). Germline assignment: CDR1 SNHLY and CDR2 FYNNEI. CDR3 length equals 15 residues. Trimming left V 3 bases short and J 8 bases short, with 17 bases between. The CDR3 spells CASSDSRALGYEQFF. As DNA, the CDR3 is TGTGCCAGCAGTGATAGCAGGGCTCTCGGTTATGAGCAGTTCTTC.

This clone was detected only once. The chain couples TRBV4-2 to TRBJ1-3; 8 bases align to TRBD1. The CDR3 length is 14 residues. Germline CDR1 reads LGHNA; CDR2 reads YNFKEQ. V gave up 4 bases and J gave up 8 bases; unmatched junction bases: 7. The CDR3 loop reads CASSPLTGEDTIYF. CDR3 DNA sequence: TGTGCCAGCAGCCCGCTGACAGGGGAGGACACCATATATTTT.

The chain couples TRBV5-1 to TRBJ2-5; D is unresolved. The CDR3 is 16 amino acids. Per germline, CDR1 SGHRS and CDR2 YFSETQ. V was clipped by 4 bases and J by 0 bases, with 16 bases between them. In DNA, the CDR3 is TGCGCCAGCAGCAGAGGAACACTCACGTACCAAGAGACCCAGTACTTC. Translating it yields CASSRGTLTYQETQYF.

CDR3 sequence: CASSLGAGGPGEQYF. The CDR3, as DNA: TGCGCCAGCAGCTTGGGGGCGGGAGGGCCAGGCGAGCAGTACTTC. V is TRBV5-1 and J is TRBJ2-7; the match to TRBD2 covers 9 bases. This CDR3 spans 15 amino acids. The trim removed 0 bases at V and 6 bases at J, leaving 7 bases unmatched. CDR1 is SGHRS and CDR2 is YFSETQ in the germline V gene.

The chain recombines TRBV6-6 with TRBJ2-1; maybe TRBD2 (6 bases). CDR3 length equals 13 residues. Per the germline V gene, CDR1 is MNHNY and CDR2 is SVGAGI (reference sequence). V was shortened by 5 bases and J by 6 bases, with 11 bases between the two germline ends. The CDR3: CASSVEGGNEQFF. In nucleotides, the CDR3 is TGTGCCAGCAGTGTGGAGGGAGGCAATGAGCAGTTCTTC.

The V gene is TRBV11-2, the J gene TRBJ1-1, with 12 bases aligning to TRBD1. The CDR3 consists of 17 residues. Germline V gene data show CDR1 as SGHAT and CDR2 as FQNNGV. J gave up 0 bases and V 4 bases, and 6 bases lay outside the gene matches. Here the CDR3 DNA reads TGTGCCAGCAGCTGGGACAGGGGGCAAATTATGAACACTGAAGCTTTCTTT. Its translation: CASSWDRGQIMNTEAFF.

CDR3 residues: CASSVSGGGFGYGYTF. The CDR3, as DNA: TGTGCCAGCAGCGTGTCTGGGGGCGGATTTGGGTATGGCTACACCTTC. This rearrangement joins TRBV9 to TRBJ1-2; D is possibly TRBD1 (6 bases). Germline assignment: CDR1 SGDLS and CDR2 YYNGEE. The CDR3 spans 16 residues. The ends were cut back, 2 bases at V and 5 bases at J, with 19 bases in the middle.

V usage is TRBV4-1 and J usage is TRBJ2-3; 12 nucleotides line up with TRBD1. Germline V gene sequence: CDR1 MGHRA, CDR2 YSYEKL. Trimming at V came to 4 bases and at J to 2 bases, leaving 7 bases not matched to a gene. The CDR3 sequence is 17 residues long. This chain's CDR3 is CASSLTGTGGLTDTQYF. In DNA form, the CDR3 reads TGCGCCAGCAGCCTAACAGGGACAGGGGGCCTCACAGATACGCAGTATTTT.

The chain combines TRBV6-1 with TRBJ2-2, with D perhaps TRBD1 (5 bases). Germline V gene data show CDR1 as MNHNS and CDR2 as SASEGT. The CDR3 has 14 residues. The V gene lost 6 bases and the J gene lost 6 bases, with 14 bases spanning the gap. CDR3 protein: CASRKGSEAGELFF. CDR3 sequence (DNA): TGTGCCAGCAGGAAGGGGTCAGAGGCCGGGGAGCTGTTTTTT.

This chain connects TRBV11-2 to TRBJ1-4; 7 bases are a match to TRBD1. V lost 1 base to trimming and J lost 5 bases; unmatched junction nucleotides: 4. The CDR3 has 15 residues. The germline V gene has CDR1 SGHAT and CDR2 FQNNGV. The CDR3 sequence is CASSLGGQSNEKLFF. In DNA, the CDR3 is TGTGCCAGCAGCTTAGGGGGACAGAGCAATGAAAAACTGTTTTTT.

The chain couples TRBV29-1 to TRBJ2-2; D may be TRBD2 (5 bases). This CDR3 has 11 amino acids. With 4 bases removed from V and 7 bases from J, the gap between germline ends came to 7 bases. Per germline, CDR1 SQVTM and CDR2 ANQGSEA. CDR3: CSVAAGGELFF. CDR3 in DNA: TGCAGCGTTGCGGCGGGCGGGGAGCTGTTTTTT.

This sequence joins TRBV11-1 and TRBJ2-1; 16 positions agree with TRBD2. Germline lookup yields CDR1 SGHAT and CDR2 FQDESV (reference sequence). CDR3 length: 17 residues. After removal of 5 bases from V and 6 bases from J, the junction contained 7 bases not matched to a gene. The CDR3: CASSQGLAGGPVNEQFF. As DNA, the CDR3 is TGTGCCAGCAGCCAGGGACTAGCGGGGGGGCCGGTCAATGAGCAGTTCTTC.

V and J are TRBV27 and TRBJ2-2, with 7 bases fitting TRBD2. After removal of 4 bases from V and 4 bases from J, the junction contained 3 bases not matched to a gene. The CDR3 has 14 residues. Per the germline V gene, CDR1 is MNHEY and CDR2 is SMNVEV (reference sequence). Here the CDR3 reads CASSWREGTGELFF. DNA for the CDR3: TGTGCCAGCAGTTGGAGGGAGGGCACCGGGGAGCTGTTTTTT.

The chain combines TRBV6-5 with TRBJ2-1; 14 nucleotides match TRBD2. Looked up from germline, CDR1 is MNHEY and CDR2 is SVGAGI. CDR3 length: 14 amino acids. V was pared by 7 bases and J by 7 bases, with 3 bases of the junction left unmatched. CDR3 coding DNA: TGTGCCAGCATGAGGACTAGCGGGAGGAATGAGCAGTTCTTC. Amino acid sequence: CASMRTSGRNEQFF.

The chain links TRBV2 to TRBJ1-5, with 7 bases that match TRBD1. V gave up 6 bases and J gave up 1 base; unmatched junction bases: 3. This CDR3 spans 14 amino acids. Looked up from germline, CDR1 is SNHLY and CDR2 is FYNNEI. The CDR3 nucleotides are TGTGCCAGCAGGACAGGGACGAGCAATCAGCCCCAGCATTTT. It codes for CASRTGTSNQPQHF.

This chain joins TRBV7-8 and TRBJ1-1; no clear D. This CDR3 contains 14 residues. V lost 1 base to trimming and J lost 2 bases, with 8 bases between them. The germline CDR1 and CDR2 sequences are SGHVS and FQNEAQ. As DNA, the CDR3 is TGTGCCAGCAGCTTAGGCCTAGAAAACACTGAAGCTTTCTTT. This codes for CASSLGLENTEAFF.

This chain joins TRBV30 and TRBJ1-5, with 7 bases matching TRBD1. There are 20 residues in the CDR3. The germline gives CDR1 GTSNPN, CDR2 SVGIG (reference sequence). J lost 7 bases, V lost 3 bases, and 27 bases had no gene match. CDR3 in DNA: TGTGCCTGGAGCCTAGGCCTAGATTTCGGAAGGGACAGTTTAACGCAGCCCCAGCATTTT. Its protein is CAWSLGLDFGRDSLTQPQHF.

This chain uses TRBV14 with TRBJ2-3; a possible D gene is TRBD1 (5 bases). The CDR3 spans 16 residues. Trimming took off 0 bases at V and 2 bases at J, with 12 bases between the two ends. Germline-derived CDR1 and CDR2 are SGHDN and FVKESK. In DNA, the CDR3 is TGTGCCAGCAGCCAAGAAATAAGGGGCCCCACAGATACGCAGTATTTT. It translates to CASSQEIRGPTDTQYF.